Listed here are 26 T cell receptor beta chains from one sample, sequenced in a study of molecular identifiers for immune sequencing clone quantification. TCRdb processed the PCR reads anew with MiXCR; each CDR3 protein has one entry. The profile shows under 600,000 distinct CDR3 sequences, under 30% of them singletons. Sequenced material: naive CD8+ T cells from blood, with Jurkat cell RNA spiked in. Subset noted: FACS-sorted CD8+CD4-CCR7+CD45RA+ naive T cells. These receptors came from a human donor in good health. Some libraries in this study had Jurkat cell RNA spiked in.

This clonotype was observed at least ten times. Germline is not matched at one junction end, which may reflect a read error. V gene TRBV9 combines with J gene TRBJ2-5; 8 nucleotides align to TRBD1. The CDR3 totals 14 residues. Germline loops: CDR1 SGDLS, CDR2 YYNGEE. The CDR3 DNA reads as TGCGCCAGCAGCTCCGGACAGGGCCGGGAGACCCAGTACTTC. It yields the protein CASSSGQGRETQYF.

This clonotype was counted between two and nine times. The chain recombines TRBV15 with TRBJ1-5; D is unclear. This CDR3 region has 14 residues. Between the trimmed V and J ends, which lost 5 bases and 0 bases, there was a span of 8 bases. The germline V gene encodes CDR1 LNHNV and CDR2 YYDKDF (reference sequence). CDR3 sequence: CATSLTTSNQPQHF. Here the CDR3 DNA reads TGTGCCACCAGCCTTACTACTAGCAATCAGCCCCAGCATTTT. The whole variable domain, filled in from reference TRBV15 and TRBJ1-5, reads DAMVIQNPRYQVTQFGKPVTLSCSQTLNHNVMYWYQQKSSQAPKLLFHYYDKDFNNEADTPDNFQSRRPNTSFCFLDIRSPGLGDTAMYLCATSLTTSNQPQHFGDGTRLSIL.

This clonotype was detected only a few times. The chain joins TRBV5-1 to TRBJ2-7, with 10 bases matching TRBD1. This CDR3 contains 15 residues. J gave up 6 bases and V 4 bases, and 10 bases lay outside the gene matches. Germline CDR1 SGHRS, CDR2 YFSETQ. CDR3 sequence (DNA): TGCGCCAGCAGCCCGGCCTCCGGGACAGGGGCCGAGCAGTACTTC. This translates into CASSPASGTGAEQYF.

The table lists this clonotype with many counts. The chain uses TRBV29-1 and TRBJ2-7; the match to TRBD2 covers 7 bases. The CDR3 has 12 residues. V was clipped by 6 bases and J by 2 bases; unmatched bases: 4. Germline assignment: CDR1 SQVTM and CDR2 ANQGSEA. The CDR3 sequence: CSVRLAAYEQYF. The CDR3 DNA follows: TGCAGCGTCAGACTAGCTGCCTACGAGCAGTACTTC.

CDR3 in DNA: TGCAGCGTCACCAACAGGTACACCGGGGAGCTGTTTTTT. Encoded protein: CSVTNRYTGELFF. J is TRBJ2-2 and V is TRBV29-1, with D maybe TRBD1 (5 bases). V lost 6 bases and J lost 3, with 11 bases in between. This CDR3 contains 13 residues. CDR1 and CDR2 from the germline V gene are SQVTM and ANQGSEA.

The J gene is TRBJ2-3, the V gene TRBV12-3 or TRBV12-4; 7 nucleotides match TRBD1. This CDR3 has 13 residues. The trim removed 8 bases at V and 2 bases at J, leaving 4 bases unmatched. The CDR3 DNA reads as TGTGCCAGCCGGGACAGCAACACAGATACGCAGTATTTT. As protein: CASRDSNTDTQYF.

V is TRBV18 and J is TRBJ2-7; 13 bases line up with TRBD2. J gave up 6 bases and V 3 bases, and 8 bases lay outside the gene matches. The CDR3 contains 16 residues. CDR1 KGHSH and CDR2 LQKENI come from the germline V gene. CDR3 DNA sequence: TGTGCCAGCTCACCTGGACTAGCGGGAGATTGGGGCGAGCAGTACTTC. This translates into CASSPGLAGDWGEQYF.

This clonotype was counted between two and nine times. The chain carries TRBV28 and TRBJ2-7, with TRBD2 matching over 9 bases. The CDR3 length is 17 residues. The trim removed 8 bases at V and 0 bases at J, leaving 14 bases unmatched. The germline gives CDR1 MDHEN, CDR2 SYDVKM. The CDR3 reads CASAPRERGAYSYEQYF. CDR3 nucleotides: TGTGCCAGCGCCCCAAGGGAGCGGGGGGCATACTCCTACGAGCAGTACTTC.

This chain uses TRBV6-2 or TRBV6-3 with TRBJ1-2; a possible D gene is TRBD1 (6 bases). V lost 0 bases and J 3 bases, leaving 11 bases between the germline ends. The CDR3 consists of 15 residues. CDR1 MNHEY and CDR2 SVGEGT come from the germline V gene. The CDR3 DNA reads as TGTGCCAGCAGTTACTCGTCAGGGGAAGACTATGGCTACACCTTC. Its translation is CASSYSSGEDYGYTF.

This chain links TRBV6-2 or TRBV6-3 with TRBJ2-5, with 9 bases that match TRBD1. Losses at the gene ends were 7 bases for V and 3 bases for J; bases not matched to a gene: 12. CDR1 and CDR2 from the germline V gene are MNHEY and SVGEGT. The CDR3 has 16 amino acids. CDR3 bases: TGTGCCAGCACACCCCATGAGGACAGGGGTAAAGAGACCCAGTACTTC. Encoded protein: CASTPHEDRGKETQYF.

This chain links TRBV12-3 or TRBV12-4 with TRBJ2-7, with 7 nucleotides matching TRBD1. The CDR3 consists of 14 residues. The trim removed 3 bases at V and 5 bases at J, leaving 7 bases unmatched. CDR3 sequence reads: CASSFGTEVNEQYF. CDR3 nucleotide sequence: TGTGCCAGCAGTTTTGGGACAGAGGTGAACGAGCAGTACTTC.

This clonotype was found a few times. The J gene is TRBJ2-3, the V gene TRBV10-3; the D gene is possibly TRBD2 (6 bases). CDR3 size: 13 residues. Germline V lookup: CDR1 ENHRY, CDR2 SYGVKD. Between the trimmed V and J ends, which lost 8 bases and 4 bases, there was a span of 13 bases. The CDR3 region is CAILSGLSDTQYF. The CDR3 region has the DNA TGTGCCATCTTGAGCGGGCTCTCAGATACGCAGTATTTT.

The chain couples TRBV12-3 or TRBV12-4 to TRBJ1-1; D gene ambiguous. V was pared by 6 bases and J by 3 bases, with 14 bases between. The CDR3 is made up of 14 amino acids. This CDR3 is CASRARGAYTEAFF. Written as DNA, the CDR3 is TGTGCCAGCAGAGCTCGGGGTGCCTACACTGAAGCTTTCTTT.

The chain has TRBV4-3 and TRBJ2-1; D is uncertain. The CDR3 loop spans 16 amino acids. Germline values: CDR1 LGHNA, CDR2 YSLEER. V was shortened by 0 bases and J by 1 base, with 10 bases between the two germline ends. The CDR3 region is CASSQDRVPSYNEQFF. DNA of the CDR3: TGCGCCAGCAGCCAAGATCGCGTCCCGTCCTACAATGAGCAGTTCTTC.

About this clonotype: A much bigger clone sits one base away, suggesting this may be a read error. The conserved final phenylalanine or tryptophan is absent from the CDR3, which likely points to a read error. This chain links TRBV7-9 with TRBJ2-2; D is unclear. The CDR3 sequence is 13 residues long. Trimming removed 3 bases from V and 4 bases from J, with 6 bases in between. Germline V CDR1 and CDR2: SEHNR, FQNEAQ (reference sequence). The CDR3 reads CASSFQLTGELFS. For the CDR3, the DNA is TGTGCCAGCAGCTTTCAGCTCACCGGGGAGCTGTTTTCT.

The chain recombines TRBV20-1 with TRBJ1-2, with TRBD1 matching over 8 bases. The germline gives CDR1 DFQATT, CDR2 SNEGSKA (reference sequence). Trimming removed 0 bases from V and 4 bases from J; junction bases left unmatched: 4. This CDR3 is built from 14 residues. The CDR3 loop is CSARDRTGGYGYTF. CDR3 sequence (DNA): TGCAGTGCTAGAGATCGAACAGGGGGCTATGGCTACACCTTC.

As regards this clonotype: A read error may explain this, as a much larger clone is one base away. The V call is TRBV5-6, the J call TRBJ1-5; D gene unclear. CDR1 and CDR2 (germline): SGHDT, YYEEEE. The CDR3 has 12 residues. CDR3 amino acids: CASSVTDQPRHF. CDR3 DNA: TGTGCCAGCAGCGTTACAGATCAGCCCCGGCATTTT.

This clonotype was recorded at least ten times. The chain links TRBV30 to TRBJ2-5; D gene uncertain. Per the germline V gene, CDR1 is GTSNPN and CDR2 is SVGIG (reference sequence). This CDR3 has 14 residues. Between the trimmed V and J ends, which lost 4 bases and 5 bases, there was a span of 17 bases. DNA of the CDR3: TGTGCCTGGACGCGAGACACGCTTAGGGAGACCCAGTACTTC. The encoded protein is CAWTRDTLRETQYF. Full variable domain (rest looked up from reference TRBV30 and TRBJ2-5): SQTIHQWPATLVQPVGSPLSLECTVEGTSNPNLYWYRQAAGRGLQLLFYSVGIGQISSEVPQNLSASRPQDRQFILSSKKLLLSDSGFYLCAWTRDTLRETQYFGPGTRLLVL.

This clonotype has a handful of counts. The rearrangement uses TRBV7-6 and TRBJ1-1, with D maybe TRBD1 (5 bases). The CDR3 covers 16 residues. Germline CDR1 and CDR2: SGHVS and FNYEAQ. V was trimmed by 1 base and J by 1 base, leaving 13 bases between them. The CDR3 loop reads CASSLELGLPNTEAFF. The CDR3, as DNA: TGTGCCAGCAGCTTAGAACTGGGGCTTCCGAACACTGAAGCTTTCTTT.

As to this clonotype: This may arise from a read error, as a much more abundant clone is one base away. The DNA of the CDR3 is TGTGCCGGCAGCCCGACTTTAAACGCGAACACCGGGGAGCTGTTTTTT. Translation gives CAGSPTLNANTGELFF. V gene TRBV2 combines with J gene TRBJ2-2; D not resolved. The germline V gene has CDR1 SNHLY and CDR2 FYNNEI. The CDR3 has 16 residues.

In its sample, this clonotype was seen many times. The chain links TRBV5-1 to TRBJ2-3, with 13 bases fitting TRBD2. V was clipped by 5 bases and J by 3 bases; unmatched bases: 3. CDR3 length: 15 residues. Germline CDR1 is SGHRS and CDR2 is YFSETQ. The DNA for the CDR3 is TGCGCCAGCAGAAAGGGACTAGCGGGAACAGATACGCAGTATTTT. Translating it yields CASRKGLAGTDTQYF. The full variable domain, with the rest looked up from reference TRBV5-1 and TRBJ2-3, is KAGVTQTPRYLIKTRGQQVTLSCSPISGHRSVSWYQQTPGQGLQFLFEYFSETQRNKGNFPGRFSGRQFSNSRSEMNVSTLELGDSALYLCASRKGLAGTDTQYFGPGTRLTVL.

The V call is TRBV12-3 or TRBV12-4, the J call TRBJ2-3; maybe TRBD2 (6 bases). Deletions cut 7 bases from V and 2 bases from J, with 10 bases between. This CDR3 region has 13 residues. The CDR3 bases are TGTGCCAGCACTCTGGGACTCACAGATACGCAGTATTTT. Protein: CASTLGLTDTQYF.

The sample holds a few counts of this clonotype. The chain has TRBV4-3 and TRBJ2-7; no clear D gene. The ends were cut back, 0 bases at V and 0 bases at J, with 15 bases in the middle. The CDR3 contains 17 residues. From germline, CDR1 is LGHNA and CDR2 YSLEER. Here the CDR3 DNA reads TGCGCCAGCAGCCAAGATCCCTATGGGGTTAGCTCCTACGAGCAGTACTTC. This encodes CASSQDPYGVSSYEQYF.

In the case of this clonotype: This may come from a read error, since a much larger clone is one base off. Here the CDR3 omits its conserved ending phenylalanine or tryptophan, so a read error is the likely source. The chain uses TRBV5-4 and TRBJ2-6; TRBD1 aligns across 9 bases. The germline V gene has CDR1 SGHNT and CDR2 YYREEE (reference sequence). With V trimmed by 3 bases and J by 2 bases, 0 bases remained unmatched. The CDR3 is made up of 15 amino acids. This chain's CDR3 is CASSWTGAGANVLTY. The CDR3 DNA sequence: TGTGCCAGCAGCTGGACAGGGGCTGGGGCCAACGTCCTGACTTAC.

This clonotype was counted many times. This rearrangement joins TRBV24-1 to TRBJ2-3; D gene uncertain. CDR3 length equals 14 residues. Trimming pared 0 bases from V and 0 bases from J, leaving 3 bases between. The germline gives CDR1 KGHDR, CDR2 SFDVKD. DNA of the CDR3: TGTGCCACCAGTGATTTGGACAGCACAGATACGCAGTATTTT. It codes for CATSDLDSTDTQYF.

The J gene is TRBJ2-1, the V gene TRBV19, with 7 bases fitting TRBD1. The length of the CDR3 is 15 residues. Looked up from germline, CDR1 is LNHDA and CDR2 is SQIVND (reference sequence). Unmatched junction bases numbered 12, after V lost 4 bases and J lost 9 bases. DNA of the CDR3: TGTGCCAGTAGTACCCCCCGGGGCCCAGGGGGTGAGCAGTTCTTC. Its protein product is CASSTPRGPGGEQFF.